Given below is one T cell receptor beta chain in context. Library preparation (for TCRbeta) was performed with unique molecular identifiers. One entry per CDR3 protein results from TCRdb running MiXCR on the PCR reads. The sample carries some 550,000 distinct CDR3 sequences, around 18% recorded once. This CDR3 is 8 amino acids long. The V gene lost 10 bases and the J gene lost 9 bases, with 4 bases spanning the gap. Germline CDR1 and CDR2: SGHVS and FNYEAQ. The sample comes from a study of T-cell reconstitution after alpha-beta-depleted transplantation in children. The J gene is TRBJ1-5, the V gene TRBV7-6; no clear D gene. This sequence was found in a human donor who donated a stem cell graft to a child with acute lymphoblastic leukemia. Source: PBMCs from the stem cell graft donor, taken from the stem cell graft. The CDR3 reads CATSPQHF. CDR3 DNA: TGTGCCACCTCGCCCCAGCATTTT.